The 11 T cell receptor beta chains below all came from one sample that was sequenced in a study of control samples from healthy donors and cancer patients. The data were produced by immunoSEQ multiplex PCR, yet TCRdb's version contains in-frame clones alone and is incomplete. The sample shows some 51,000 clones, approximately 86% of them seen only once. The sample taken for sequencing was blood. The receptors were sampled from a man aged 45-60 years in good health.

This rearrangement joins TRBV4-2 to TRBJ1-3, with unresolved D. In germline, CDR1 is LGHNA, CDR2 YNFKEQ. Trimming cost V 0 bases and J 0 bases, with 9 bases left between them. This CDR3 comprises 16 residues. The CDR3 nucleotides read TGTGCCAGCAGCCAAGAGATGCTAAGCTCTGGAAACACCATATATTTT. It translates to CASSQEMLSSGNTIYF.

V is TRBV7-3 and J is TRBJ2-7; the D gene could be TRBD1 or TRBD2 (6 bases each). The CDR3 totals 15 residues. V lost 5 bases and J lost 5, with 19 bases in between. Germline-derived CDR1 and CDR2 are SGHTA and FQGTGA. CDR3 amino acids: CASSPSGGAVHEQYF. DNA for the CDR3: TGTGCCAGCAGCCCTTCCGGGGGCGCGGTTCACGAGCAGTACTTC.

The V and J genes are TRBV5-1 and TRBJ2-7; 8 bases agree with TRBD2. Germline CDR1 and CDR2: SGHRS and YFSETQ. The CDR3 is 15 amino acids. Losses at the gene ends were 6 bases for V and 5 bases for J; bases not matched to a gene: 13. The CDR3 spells CASTPSSGTRNEQYF. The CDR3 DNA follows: TGCGCCAGCACCCCCTCCTCCGGGACTAGGAACGAGCAGTACTTC.

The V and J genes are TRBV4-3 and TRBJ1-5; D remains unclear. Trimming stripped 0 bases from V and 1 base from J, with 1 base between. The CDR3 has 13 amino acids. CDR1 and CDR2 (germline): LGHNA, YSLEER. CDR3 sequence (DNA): TGCGCCAGCAGCCAAGACAGCAATCAGCCCCAGCATTTT. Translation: CASSQDSNQPQHF.

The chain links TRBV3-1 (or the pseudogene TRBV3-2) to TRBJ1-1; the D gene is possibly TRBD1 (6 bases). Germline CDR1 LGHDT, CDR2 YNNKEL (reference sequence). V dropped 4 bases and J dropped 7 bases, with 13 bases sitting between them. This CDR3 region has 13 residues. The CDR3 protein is CASSRIDRLEAFF. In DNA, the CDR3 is TGTGCCAGCAGCCGAATAGACAGGCTTGAAGCTTTCTTT.

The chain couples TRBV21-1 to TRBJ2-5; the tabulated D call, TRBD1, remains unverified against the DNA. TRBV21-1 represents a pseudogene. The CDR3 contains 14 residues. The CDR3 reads CASSKIRAQETQYF. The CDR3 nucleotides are TGTGCCAGCAGCAAAATCAGGGCACAAGAGACCCAGTACTTC.

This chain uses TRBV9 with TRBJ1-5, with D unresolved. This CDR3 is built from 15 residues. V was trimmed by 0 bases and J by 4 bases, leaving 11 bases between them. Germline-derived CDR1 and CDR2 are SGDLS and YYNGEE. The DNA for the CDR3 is TGTGCCAGCAGCGTAGGTTCACACCAGAATCAGCCCCAGCATTTT. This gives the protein CASSVGSHQNQPQHF.

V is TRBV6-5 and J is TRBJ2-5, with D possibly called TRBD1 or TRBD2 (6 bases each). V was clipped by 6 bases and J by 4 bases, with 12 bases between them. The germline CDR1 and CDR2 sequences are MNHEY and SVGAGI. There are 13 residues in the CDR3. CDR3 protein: CASRTRDTETQYF. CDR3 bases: TGTGCCAGCAGGACGCGGGACACAGAGACCCAGTACTTC.

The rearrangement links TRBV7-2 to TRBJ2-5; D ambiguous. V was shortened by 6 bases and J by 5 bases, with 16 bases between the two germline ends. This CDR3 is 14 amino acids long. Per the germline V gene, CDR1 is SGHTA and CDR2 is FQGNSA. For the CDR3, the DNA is TGTGCCAGCAGTCGTCTTAGAGGTGGGGAGACCCAGTACTTC. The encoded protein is CASSRLRGGETQYF.

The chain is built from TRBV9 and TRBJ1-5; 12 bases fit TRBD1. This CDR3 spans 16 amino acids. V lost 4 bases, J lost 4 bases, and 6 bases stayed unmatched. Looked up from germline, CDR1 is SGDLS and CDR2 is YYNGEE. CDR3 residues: CASSPGTGGRNQPQHF. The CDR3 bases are TGTGCCAGCAGCCCCGGGACAGGGGGCCGGAATCAGCCCCAGCATTTT.

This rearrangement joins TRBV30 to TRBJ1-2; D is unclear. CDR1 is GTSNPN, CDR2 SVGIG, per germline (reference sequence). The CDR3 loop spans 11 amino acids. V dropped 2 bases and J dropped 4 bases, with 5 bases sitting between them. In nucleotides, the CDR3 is TGTGCCTGGAGTTACAGCTATGGCTACACCTTC. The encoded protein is CAWSYSYGYTF.